This T cell receptor beta chain emerged from a study of chemoradiotherapy in HPV16-positive cancers. V dropped 3 bases and J dropped 1 base, with 11 bases sitting between them. This CDR3 has 15 amino acids. The germline V gene encodes CDR1 MDHEN and CDR2 SYDVKM. Over chemoradiotherapy, repertoires were sampled more than once. The method was immunoSEQ multiplex PCR; TCRdb's version includes in-frame clones alone and lacks a portion of them. The table includes around 9,200 clones, over 65% detected once. The clonotype originates from a human donor with HPV-associated anogenital cancer. The chain has TRBV28 and TRBJ2-3; weak D call: TRBD2 (7 bases). This specimen was acquired from a patient who underwent chemoradiotherapy. The CDR3 sequence: CASSFRGAGTDTQYF. The DNA of the CDR3 is TGTGCCAGCAGTTTTCGGGGGGCGGGCACAGATACGCAGTATTTT.